This section outlines one TCR beta chain sequence together with its context. This entry comes from a study of blood T cell repertoires in COVID-19. The repertoire was sequenced with immunoSEQ multiplex PCR; TCRdb's copy has only in-frame clones and lacks some. Here the sample spans 120,000 to 150,000 clones, 87% being singletons. Germline V CDR1 and CDR2: SQVTM, ANQGSEA. The CDR3 has 12 amino acids. Trimming stripped 3 bases from V and 5 bases from J, with 11 bases between. The sequenced sample was PBMCs or T cells enriched from blood (not recorded which). This sequence joins TRBV29-1 and TRBJ2-7; weak D call: TRBD1 (5 bases). This receptor was obtained from a woman between 40 and 50 years old who had been exposed to COVID-19. The CDR3 nucleotides are TGCAGCGTTGACCAGGGTCCCAACGAGCAGTACTTC. This codes for CSVDQGPNEQYF.